This T cell receptor beta chain was sequenced during a study of Tregs in tolerant kidney transplant recipients. General study results and limits: Activated donor B cell expansion appeared to reveal the most relevant donor-specific TCRbeta repertoire. The small number of patients limits these findings pending further validation. No direct test of biological reproducibility was done here.

Of note for this clone: Antigen specificity is unknown.

Unstimulated Tregs (CD4+CD25+CD127-) and CD4+CD25- non-Tregs were sorted from PBMCs. The repertoire was sequenced with immunoSEQ multiplex PCR; TCRdb's copy has only in-frame clones and lacks some. The table shows some 250,000 clones, with roughly 84% occurring only once. This clonotype originated in a human donor in good health. Source material: CD4+ T cells from blood.

This CDR3 reads CSALGTSGGYYEQYF. CDR3 in DNA: TGCAGCGCCCTAGGGACTAGCGGGGGGTACTACGAGCAGTACTTC. The chain employs TRBV29-1 and TRBJ2-7; 15 bases line up with TRBD2. CDR1 and CDR2 (germline): SQVTM, ANQGSEA. This CDR3 spans 15 amino acids. The ends lost 7 bases at V and 3 bases at J; junction bases unmatched: 7.